This is a list of T cell receptor beta chains from one sample in a study of T cells after yellow fever vaccination. MiXCR was run by TCRdb on the 5' RACE reads, yielding one entry per CDR3 protein. The repertoire consists of hundreds of thousands of distinct CDR3 sequences, with roughly 13% occurring once and the leading ten covering over 12%. Specimen: PBMCs, collected on the day of the yellow fever booster vaccination. The source of these receptors is a man aged 25-40 years who received the YFV17D yellow fever vaccine. CDR3s include the opening cysteine and the closing phenylalanine or tryptophan. The D gene is left open where the match is weak. Clone size appears in some rows only: once, few, many, or a class for an expanded clone.

abundance	j_gene	len	d_gene	v_gene	CDR3nt	CDR3aa
.	TRBJ2-7	17	TRBD2	TRBV3-1	TGTGCCAGCAGCCAAGCTAGGAGCGGGAGTATCCTCCACGAGCAGTACTTC	CASSQARSGSILHEQYF
few	TRBJ2-1	14	TRBD1	TRBV18	TGTGCCAGCTCGACGGGACAGGGGCGTCCTGAGCAGTTCTTC	CASSTGQGRPEQFF
.	TRBJ2-3	16	TRBD2	TRBV7-2	TGTGCCAGCAGCCCTTCGACTAGCGGGAGCACAGATACGCAGTATTTT	CASSPSTSGSTDTQYF
.	TRBJ2-7	17	.	TRBV3-1	TGTGCCAGCAGCCAAATCTTTCGGGCGGGGACTTCCGGCGGGCAGTACTTC	CASSQIFRAGTSGGQYF
few	TRBJ2-7	17	TRBD1	TRBV3-1	TGTGCCAGCAGTCACGGGACAGACGCACGGGGTGCCTACGAGCAGTACTTC	CASSHGTDARGAYEQYF
.	TRBJ2-1	15	.	TRBV6-2/TRBV6-3	TGTGCCAGCAGTTTGGAGGGGACGATGTACAATGAGCAGTTCTTC	CASSLEGTMYNEQFF
few	TRBJ2-5	13	.	TRBV5-1	TGCGCCAGCAGGCCACTAGTGGAAGAGACCCAGTACTTC	CASRPLVEETQYF
.	TRBJ1-4	16	TRBD1	TRBV6-2/TRBV6-3	TGTGCCAGCAGCGTCTCGCGGGACAGGGGCTATGAAAAACTGTTTTTT	CASSVSRDRGYEKLFF
few	TRBJ2-7	15	.	TRBV6-5	TGTGCCAGCAGTTACTCTCGGAGATCGACCTACGAGCAGTACTTC	CASSYSRRSTYEQYF
many	TRBJ2-3	18	.	TRBV10-3	TGTGCCATCAGTGAGTCGACGGCAGGTGACCCTAGCACAGATACGCAGTATTTT	CAISESTAGDPSTDTQYF